What follows are 28 T cell receptor beta chains derived from one specimen sequenced in a study of T-cell reconstitution after alpha-beta-depleted transplantation in children (dated by TCRdb to about 2016). The treatment or condition label, read with the paper, signifies: allogeneic hematopoietic cell transplantation with graft depleted of TCRalphabeta T cells and CD19 B cells. Libraries were constructed by PCR. The data were produced on an Illumina HiSeq 2500. TCR libraries were prepared with molecular barcoding, using unique molecular identifiers to normalize TCRbeta repertoire quantification. In TCRdb, the public reads were trimmed at Q25 with fastp and aligned with MiXCR, with productive beta chains retained. A single entry per CDR3 protein holds the most common genes and DNA from its merged rows. A total of about 510,000 distinct CDR3 sequences appear in this sample, 9.5% to 12% of them only once. The leading ten clones occupy about 14% of the sample.

This sample comprised PBMCs, mostly from graft donor cells, obtained 180 days after TCRalphabeta/CD19-depleted stem cell transplant. Every receptor here comes from a female patient aged 2 to 10 who had a stem cell transplant for aplastic anemia, so the T cells may come from the graft donor.

This clonotype was found a few times. The chain recombines TRBV15 with TRBJ2-5; D is ambiguous. Germline-derived CDR1 and CDR2 are LNHNV and YYDKDF (reference sequence). The CDR3 runs 14 residues. V was clipped by 0 bases and J by 2 bases, with 7 bases between them. The CDR3 reads CATSRDRLQETQYF. CDR3 nucleotide sequence: TGTGCCACCAGCAGAGACAGGCTACAAGAGACCCAGTACTTC.

This clonotype was observed a few times. The gene calls are TRBV9 and TRBJ2-3, with 7 bases lining up with TRBD2. Germline V CDR1 and CDR2: SGDLS, YYNGEE. The CDR3 sequence is 17 residues long. The junction had 11 bases not matched to a gene; V was cut back by 0 bases and J by 4 bases. The CDR3 nucleotides read TGTGCCAGCAGCGTAGAGTGGGCTAGCGGTATTGCAGATACGCAGTATTTT. Its translation is CASSVEWASGIADTQYF.

This clonotype came up a few times. V is TRBV5-1 and J is TRBJ1-1, with 10 bases fitting TRBD1. After removal of 2 bases from V and 3 bases from J, the junction contained 4 bases not matched to a gene. The CDR3 loop spans 15 amino acids. Germline CDR1 SGHRS, CDR2 YFSETQ. In nucleotides, the CDR3 is TGCGCCAGCAGCTTTACCGGGACAGGGGACACTGAAGCTTTCTTT. Its translation: CASSFTGTGDTEAFF.

This chain links TRBV7-9 with TRBJ2-5; a possible D gene is TRBD2 (5 bases). CDR3 size: 13 residues. Between the trimmed V and J ends, which lost 1 base and 5 bases, there was a span of 8 bases. Germline V gene sequence: CDR1 SEHNR, CDR2 FQNEAQ (reference sequence). The CDR3 bases are TGTGCCAGCAGCTTAGGAGGGATGGAGACCCAGTACTTC. This sequence encodes CASSLGGMETQYF. Based on the CDR3 plus reference TRBV7-9 and TRBJ2-5, the full variable domain is DTGVSQNPRHKITKRGQNVTFRCDPISEHNRLYWYRQTLGQGPEFLTYFQNEAQLEKSRLLSDRFSAERPKGSFSTLEIQRTEQGDSAMYLCASSLGGMETQYFGPGTRLLVL.

This clonotype has a handful of counts. The chain couples TRBV12-3 or TRBV12-4 to TRBJ2-4; perhaps TRBD1 as D (6 bases). Trimming removed 3 bases from V and 0 bases from J, with 15 bases in between. The CDR3 runs to 17 residues. CDR3 DNA: TGTGCCAGCAGTTTCCATACAGGGCAGGTAGCCAAAAACATTCAGTACTTC. It specifies CASSFHTGQVAKNIQYF.

V and J are TRBV5-1 and TRBJ1-6; no clear D. This CDR3 spans 17 amino acids. In germline, CDR1 is SGHRS, CDR2 YFSETQ. V was shortened by 0 bases and J by 2 bases, with 12 bases between the two germline ends. CDR3 in amino acids: CASSLVSRMPYNSPLHF. The CDR3 nucleotides are TGCGCCAGCAGCTTGGTCTCCCGGATGCCCTATAATTCACCCCTCCACTTT. The full variable domain, rest sourced from reference TRBV5-1 and TRBJ1-6, is KAGVTQTPRYLIKTRGQQVTLSCSPISGHRSVSWYQQTPGQGLQFLFEYFSETQRNKGNFPGRFSGRQFSNSRSEMNVSTLELGDSALYLCASSLVSRMPYNSPLHFGNGTRLTVT.

There are a few counts of this clonotype. The chain uses TRBV18 and TRBJ1-2; tentatively, D is TRBD1 (5 bases). Germline assignment: CDR1 KGHSH and CDR2 LQKENI. V lost 2 bases and J 5 bases, leaving 12 bases between the germline ends. This CDR3 is 14 amino acids long. The CDR3: CASSPGDGDYGYTF. The DNA for the CDR3 is TGTGCCAGCTCACCAGGGGACGGGGATTATGGCTACACCTTC.

This clonotype was seen only a few times. The genes are TRBV20-1 and TRBJ1-5, with 8 nucleotides matching TRBD1. Germline-derived CDR1 and CDR2 are DFQATT and SNEGSKA (reference sequence). The V and J ends lost 3 bases and 5 bases, in that order; junction bases with no gene match: 6. This CDR3 comprises 14 residues. CDR3 sequence (DNA): TGCAGTGCTAGCTGGGACAGGTGGGATCAGCCCCAGCATTTT. Translating it yields CSASWDRWDQPQHF.

This clonotype occurred a few times. The V call is TRBV14, the J call TRBJ2-7, with TRBD2 matching 11 bases. J was trimmed by 6 bases and V by 2 bases; bases with no gene match: 6. The CDR3 is 15 amino acids. Germline CDR1 SGHDN, CDR2 FVKESK. The CDR3, as DNA: TGTGCCAGCAGCCAACGACTAGCGGGGACCCTCGAGCAGTACTTC. It specifies CASSQRLAGTLEQYF. The full variable domain, in which reference TRBV14 and TRBJ2-7 provide the parts outside the CDR3, is EAGVTQFPSHSVIEKGQTVTLRCDPISGHDNLYWYRRVMGKEIKFLLHFVKESKQDESGMPNNRFLAERTGGTYSTLKVQPAELEDSGVYFCASSQRLAGTLEQYFGPGTRLTVT.

This chain joins TRBV12-3 or TRBV12-4 and TRBJ2-2, with D perhaps TRBD1 (6 bases). The CDR3 totals 14 residues. Trimming pared 5 bases from V and 4 bases from J, leaving 11 bases between. CDR3 protein: CASSTRTATGELFF. CDR3 DNA sequence: TGTGCCAGCAGTACCCGGACAGCCACCGGGGAGCTGTTTTTT.

The table lists this clonotype with a few counts. This chain uses TRBV27 with TRBJ2-3; TRBD1 aligns across 8 bases. The germline V gene has CDR1 MNHEY and CDR2 SMNVEV (reference sequence). This CDR3 is 14 amino acids long. The V and J ends lost 4 bases and 3 bases, in that order; junction bases with no gene match: 3. DNA for the CDR3: TGTGCCAGCAGTTCAGGGGGCTGGACAGATACGCAGTATTTT. It encodes CASSSGGWTDTQYF.

The rearrangement joins TRBV10-3 to TRBJ1-1; no firm D call. The CDR3 sequence is 11 residues long. CDR1 is ENHRY, CDR2 SYGVKD, per germline. Trimming removed 4 bases from V and 6 bases from J, with 6 bases in between. CDR3 sequence: CAISVESEAFF. The CDR3 DNA reads TGTGCCATCAGTGTCGAGTCTGAAGCTTTCTTT.

The chain employs TRBV6-6 and TRBJ2-5; D possibly matches TRBD1 or TRBD2 (5 bases each). The CDR3 is 13 amino acids. Trimming cost V 4 bases and J 5 bases, with 11 bases left between them. Germline V lookup: CDR1 MNHNY, CDR2 SVGAGI (reference sequence). The CDR3 spells CASSSDWGETQYF. The DNA of the CDR3 is TGTGCCAGCAGTTCCGACTGGGGGGAGACCCAGTACTTC.

This clonotype was recorded a few times. J is TRBJ1-5 and V is TRBV12-5; 7 nucleotides match TRBD1. The V and J ends lost 0 bases and 4 bases, in that order; junction bases with no gene match: 3. The CDR3 length is 15 residues. Germline V gives CDR1 LGHNT, CDR2 FRNRAP. CDR3 nucleotide sequence: TGTGCTAGTGGTTTGGTTCCAGGGGGTAATCAGCCCCAGCATTTT. Translated: CASGLVPGGNQPQHF.

This chain connects TRBV20-1 to TRBJ1-1; D unclear. CDR1 is DFQATT and CDR2 is SNEGSKA in the germline V gene (reference sequence). The CDR3 totals 11 residues. V was cut by 1 base and J by 7 bases, with 7 bases left in between. Here the CDR3 reads CSARAPLEAFF. CDR3 DNA sequence: TGCAGTGCTAGAGCACCACTTGAAGCTTTCTTT.

This clonotype was counted once. The rearrangement uses TRBV9 and TRBJ2-3, with TRBD2 matching 7 bases. CDR1 and CDR2 (germline): SGDLS, YYNGEE. Trimming at V came to 7 bases and at J to 4 bases, leaving 12 bases not matched to a gene. The length of the CDR3 is 15 residues. The CDR3 sequence is CASQLRPSGSDTQYF. As DNA, the CDR3 is TGTGCCAGCCAGCTACGGCCTAGCGGATCAGATACGCAGTATTTT.

This sequence joins TRBV11-2 and TRBJ2-7, with a weak D call TRBD2 (6 bases). Germline V lookup: CDR1 SGHAT, CDR2 FQNNGV. The CDR3 sequence is 19 residues long. The V and J ends lost 1 base and 4 bases respectively, with 26 bases between them. CDR3: CASSLVFVKGAGRIYEQYF. Here the CDR3 DNA reads TGTGCCAGCAGCTTAGTCTTTGTTAAGGGTGCCGGGAGAATTTACGAGCAGTACTTC. The full variable domain, in which reference TRBV11-2 and TRBJ2-7 provide the parts outside the CDR3, is EAGVAQSPRYKIIEKRQSVAFWCNPISGHATLYWYQQILGQGPKLLIQFQNNGVVDDSQLPKDRFSAERLKGVDSTLKIQPAKLEDSAVYLCASSLVFVKGAGRIYEQYFGPGTRLTVT.

This rearrangement joins TRBV7-2 to TRBJ2-2; D gene ambiguous. The CDR3 runs 15 residues. The V and J ends lost 1 base and 1 base respectively, with 7 bases between them. Germline V CDR1 and CDR2: SGHTA, FQGNSA. The CDR3 reads CASSLGPRNTGELFF. CDR3 DNA sequence: TGTGCCAGCAGCTTAGGCCCCAGGAACACCGGGGAGCTGTTTTTT.

The genes are TRBV20-1 and TRBJ2-1; D is unresolved. Germline values: CDR1 DFQATT, CDR2 SNEGSKA (reference sequence). The CDR3 has 14 residues. Trimming left V 0 bases short and J 10 bases short, with 16 bases between. The CDR3 loop is CSARDRASPLEQFF. The CDR3 nucleotides are TGCAGTGCTAGAGATCGGGCCAGCCCTCTCGAGCAGTTCTTC.

The genes are TRBV7-6 and TRBJ2-3, with 7 nucleotides matching TRBD2. Trimming took 4 bases from V and 1 from J; bases not matched to a gene: 14. This CDR3 contains 18 residues. Germline CDR1 SGHVS, CDR2 FNYEAQ. The CDR3 DNA sequence: TGTGCCAGCAGCTCCGGGACTACTAGTTCCCCGGGCACAGATACGCAGTATTTT. The encoded protein is CASSSGTTSSPGTDTQYF.

This clonotype was counted between two and nine times. The V gene is TRBV20-1, the J gene TRBJ2-1; tentative D call: TRBD1 (6 bases). CDR3 length: 15 amino acids. V lost 4 bases, J lost 5 bases, and 18 bases lay in between. Germline CDR1 DFQATT, CDR2 SNEGSKA (reference sequence). The CDR3 DNA sequence: TGCAGTGCTATGCGGCGGGCAGGGGAAGACAATGAGCAGTTCTTC. It specifies CSAMRRAGEDNEQFF.

Comment on this clonotype: A junction boundary mismatches the germline segment, possibly from a read error. The V call is TRBV4-2, the J call TRBJ2-5; TRBD1 is a possible D gene (6 bases). This CDR3 spans 12 amino acids. Germline loops: CDR1 LGHNA, CDR2 YNFKEQ. CDR3 residues: CASSQEGASVHF. The CDR3 bases are TGTGCCAGCAGCCAAGAGGGGGCTTCGGTACACTTC.

This clonotype was observed a handful of times. The chain joins TRBV7-2 to TRBJ2-5; 10 bases are a match to TRBD2. V was pared by 6 bases and J by 4 bases, with 2 bases of the junction left unmatched. CDR1 is SGHTA and CDR2 is FQGNSA in the germline V gene. This CDR3 has 13 residues. Here the CDR3 DNA reads TGTGCCAGCAGACCTAGCGGGAGAGAGACCCAGTACTTC. Its translation is CASRPSGRETQYF.

The chain recombines TRBV18 with TRBJ2-3; TRBD2 matches 7 bases. The length of the CDR3 is 16 residues. V dropped 0 bases and J dropped 2; count of bases not matched to a gene: 5. From germline, CDR1 is KGHSH and CDR2 LQKENI. The CDR3 region has the DNA TGTGCCAGCTCACCACCGAGGCTAGCGGTCACAGATACGCAGTATTTT. This sequence encodes CASSPPRLAVTDTQYF.

The rearrangement links TRBV5-5 to TRBJ1-1; D not resolved. The germline V and J ends were trimmed by 4 bases and 4 bases, with 17 bases remaining between them. This CDR3 spans 15 amino acids. Germline V gene sequence: CDR1 SGHKS, CDR2 YYEKEE (reference sequence). For the CDR3, the DNA is TGTGCCAGCAGCCCAAGCTTGGCCATGGGCACTGAAGCTTTCTTT. Translation gives CASSPSLAMGTEAFF.

This clonotype was seen more than once but under ten times. The rearrangement uses TRBV15 and TRBJ2-1; 10 bases line up with TRBD2. This CDR3 has 16 amino acids. Germline assignment: CDR1 LNHNV and CDR2 YYDKDF (reference sequence). The V segment lost 7 bases and the J segment 8 bases; nucleotides outside the gene matches: 14. The CDR3 loop reads CATTYSWLAGVDEQFF. The CDR3 region has the DNA TGTGCCACCACCTACAGCTGGCTAGCGGGAGTCGATGAGCAGTTCTTC.

This clonotype was counted only a few times. The chain has TRBV7-2 and TRBJ2-1, with 8 bases identical to TRBD2. The V segment lost 5 bases and the J segment 5 bases; nucleotides outside the gene matches: 11. CDR1 and CDR2 from the germline V gene are SGHTA and FQGNSA. The CDR3 is 16 amino acids. This chain's CDR3 is CASSTRGLVTNNEQFF. The CDR3 DNA follows: TGTGCCAGCAGCACCCGGGGACTAGTTACGAACAATGAGCAGTTCTTC.

In this sample, this clonotype turned up many times. The V and J genes are TRBV28 and TRBJ2-7; D is uncertain. The CDR3 runs 15 residues. The V gene's germline CDR1 is MDHEN and CDR2 SYDVKM. Trimming left V 4 bases short and J 0 bases short, with 13 bases between. CDR3 amino acids: CASSSAGTSSYEQYF. In DNA form, the CDR3 reads TGTGCCAGCAGTTCCGCAGGAACCAGCTCCTACGAGCAGTACTTC. Full variable domain (missing parts from reference TRBV28 and TRBJ2-7): DVKVTQSSRYLVKRTGEKVFLECVQDMDHENMFWYRQDPGLGLRLIYFSYDVKMKEKGDIPEGYSVSREKKERFSLILESASTNQTSMYLCASSSAGTSSYEQYFGPGTRLTVT.